The subject of this entry is one TCR beta chain. The source of the sample is a study of response to subunit inactivated influenza vaccine. TCRdb re-called the RT-PCR reads with MiXCR, one entry per CDR3 protein. The table includes just under 550,000 distinct CDR3 sequences, roughly a quarter detected once. The germline V gene has CDR1 SNHLY and CDR2 FYNNEI. V was cut by 4 bases and J by 3 bases, with 9 bases left in between. CDR3 length equals 14 residues. The sample was also reused in another study, on T cells expressing NK-cell markers. Turning to that study: It was by 5'RACE template switching with UMIs that TCR beta cDNA was made. As a fraction of CD8+ T cells, dominant NKG2C+ clonotypes reached roughly 1.0-7.5% in roughly 6 donors. Among several donors, these clonotypes also ranked first in the CD3+CD56-NKG2C+ fraction. The HCMV specificity of the expanded NKG2C+ T cell clones stayed unresolved.

The receptor was isolated from a man between 50 and 59 years old who received an inactivated influenza vaccine. The sequencing here drew on CD4+ T cells sorted from PBMCs, taken roughly 12 days after vaccination. J is TRBJ1-4 and V is TRBV2; D may be TRBD1 (6 bases). CDR3 in amino acids: CASSVNRANEKLFF. CDR3 in DNA: TGTGCCAGCAGTGTGAACAGGGCTAATGAAAAACTGTTTTTT.